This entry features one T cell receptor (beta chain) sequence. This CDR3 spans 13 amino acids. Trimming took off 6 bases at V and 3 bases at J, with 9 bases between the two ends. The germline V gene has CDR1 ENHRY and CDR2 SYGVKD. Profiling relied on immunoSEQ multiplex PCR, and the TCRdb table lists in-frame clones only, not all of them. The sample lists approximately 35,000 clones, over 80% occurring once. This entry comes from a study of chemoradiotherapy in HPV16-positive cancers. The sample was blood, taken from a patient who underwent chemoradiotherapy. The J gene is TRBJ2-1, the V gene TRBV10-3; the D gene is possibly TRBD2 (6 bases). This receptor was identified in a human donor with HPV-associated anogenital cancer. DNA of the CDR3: TGTGCCATCAGCGGGGGTGGCTACAATGAGCAGTTCTTC. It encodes CAISGGGYNEQFF.